The clone carrying this T cell receptor (beta chain) has a count of ten or more. Its target is unknown. Each TCR cDNA molecule bore a unique molecular identifier. From the 5' RACE reads, TCRdb called clonotypes with MiXCR, one entry per CDR3 protein. The sample carries under 75,000 distinct CDR3 sequences, roughly 8.9% recorded once. Regarding time point: blood at routine non-recurrence follow-up after resection. The input material, whole RNA from tumor, nontumor lung or frozen PBMC, was sequenced unsorted. The data derive from a study of spatial heterogeneity in lung cancer. Study-level points and caveats: Detection of ubiquitous tumor TCRs in blood was higher at resection than follow-up.

This CDR3 spans 14 amino acids. The germline V gene encodes CDR1 SNHLY and CDR2 FYNNEI. V lost 8 bases, J lost 2 bases, and 7 bases stayed unmatched. This clonotype was obtained from a female donor with early-stage non-small cell lung cancer. The sequencing here drew on PBMCs, taken at follow-up. The chain employs TRBV2 and TRBJ2-7; 9 positions match TRBD1. Here the CDR3 reads CASHPRTGAYEQYF. The CDR3 DNA is TGTGCCAGCCATCCGCGGACAGGGGCCTACGAGCAGTACTTC.